This T cell receptor beta chain was identified during a study of control samples from healthy donors and cancer patients. The repertoire was sequenced with immunoSEQ multiplex PCR; TCRdb's copy has only in-frame clones and lacks some. Of over 200,000 clones in the sample, around 80% are singletons; the top ten hold roughly 13%. CDR1 is MDHEN, CDR2 SYDVKM, per germline. The CDR3 has 14 amino acids. V gave up 5 bases and J gave up 8 bases, with 13 bases separating them. The clonotype was recovered from a woman aged 55 to 70 with lung cancer. Input material: PBMCs. V usage is TRBV28 and J usage is TRBJ1-6, with a possible D match to TRBD1 (6 bases). CDR3 protein: CASSPGAGYSPLHF. The CDR3 DNA reads as TGTGCCAGCAGTCCAGGGGCGGGATATTCACCCCTCCACTTT. The full variable domain, rest sourced from reference TRBV28 and TRBJ1-6, is DVKVTQSSRYLVKRTGEKVFLECVQDMDHENMFWYRQDPGLGLRLIYFSYDVKMKEKGDIPEGYSVSREKKERFSLILESASTNQTSMYLCASSPGAGYSPLHFGNGTRLTVT.